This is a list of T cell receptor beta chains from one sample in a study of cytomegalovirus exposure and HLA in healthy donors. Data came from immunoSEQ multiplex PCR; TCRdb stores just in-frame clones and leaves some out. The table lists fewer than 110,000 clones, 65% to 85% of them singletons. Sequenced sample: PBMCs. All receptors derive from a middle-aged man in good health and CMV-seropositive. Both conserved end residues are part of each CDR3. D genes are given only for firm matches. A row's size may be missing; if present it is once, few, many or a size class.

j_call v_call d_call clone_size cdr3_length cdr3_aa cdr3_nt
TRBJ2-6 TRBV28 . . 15 CASSLGGSGANVLTF TGTGCCAGCAGTTTAGGAGGATCAGGGGCCAACGTCCTGACTTTC
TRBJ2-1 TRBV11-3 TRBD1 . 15 CASSPQGDSYNEQFF TGTGCCAGCAGCCCCCAGGGGGACTCCTACAATGAGCAGTTCTTC
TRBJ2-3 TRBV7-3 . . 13 CASSLAGGDTQYF TGTGCCAGCAGCTTAGCAGGAGGAGATACGCAGTATTTT
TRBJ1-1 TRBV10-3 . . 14 CAIRPQELNTEAFF TGTGCCATCAGGCCACAGGAGTTGAACACTGAAGCTTTCTTT
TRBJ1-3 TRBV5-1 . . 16 CASSLGMSRSGNTIYF TGCGCCAGCAGCTTGGGTATGAGCCGCTCTGGAAACACCATATATTTT
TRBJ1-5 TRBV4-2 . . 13 CASSQYSNQPQHF TGTGCCAGCAGCCAGTATAGCAATCAGCCCCAGCATTTT
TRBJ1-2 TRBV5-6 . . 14 CASSLVERAIGYTF TGTGCCAGCAGCTTGGTCGAGCGTGCGATTGGCTACACCTTC
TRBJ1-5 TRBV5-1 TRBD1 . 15 CASSWGTGVNQPQHF TGCGCCAGCAGCTGGGGGACAGGGGTCAATCAGCCCCAGCATTTT
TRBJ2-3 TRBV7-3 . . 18 CASSLRTAGVSGTDTQYF TGTGCCAGCAGCTTAAGGACAGCCGGGGTATCGGGCACAGATACGCAGTATTTT
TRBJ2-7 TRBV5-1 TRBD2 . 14 CASSRTSGSIEQYF TGCGCCAGCAGTCGGACTAGCGGGTCCATCGAGCAGTACTTC
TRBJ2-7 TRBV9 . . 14 CASSVDPISYEQYF TGTGCCAGCAGCGTAGACCCTATCTCCTACGAGCAGTACTTC
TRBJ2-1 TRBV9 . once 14 CASSSEGSWNEQFF TGTGCCAGCAGTTCGGAGGGCTCGTGGAATGAGCAGTTCTTC
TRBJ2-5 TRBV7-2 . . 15 CASSLSGLVQETQYF TGTGCCAGCAGCTTGTCCGGACTCGTCCAAGAGACCCAGTACTTC
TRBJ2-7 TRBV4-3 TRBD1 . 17 CASSQSTRDRATYEQYF TGCGCCAGCAGCCAATCCACCCGGGACAGGGCAACCTACGAGCAGTACTTC
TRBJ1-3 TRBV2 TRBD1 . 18 CASRDPGQGEKMGNTIYF TGTGCCAGCAGGGACCCGGGACAGGGGGAAAAAATGGGAAACACCATATATTTT
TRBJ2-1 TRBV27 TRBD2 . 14 CASTRTSGYNEQFF TGTGCCAGCACTCGGACTAGCGGATACAATGAGCAGTTCTTC
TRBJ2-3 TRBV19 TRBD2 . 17 CASSIVSGGRATDTQYF TGTGCCAGTAGTATAGTGAGCGGCGGGAGGGCCACAGATACGCAGTATTTT
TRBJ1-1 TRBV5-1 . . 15 CASSPLGQTNTEAFF TGCGCCAGCAGCCCCCTTGGGCAGACGAACACTGAAGCTTTCTTT
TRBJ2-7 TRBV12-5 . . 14 CAPKTACGLYEQYF TGTGCTCCAAAAACCGCCTGCGGCTTATACGAGCAGTACTTC
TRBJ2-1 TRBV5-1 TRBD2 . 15 CASSFLAGGVNEQFF TGCGCCAGCAGCTTCCTAGCGGGAGGGGTCAATGAGCAGTTCTTC
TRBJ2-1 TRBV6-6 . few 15 CASSYDGSLYNEQFF TGTGCCAGCAGTTACGACGGGAGTCTCTACAATGAGCAGTTCTTC
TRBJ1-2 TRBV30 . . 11 CALEWQRGYTF TGTGCCTTGGAGTGGCAGAGAGGCTACACCTTC